Given below is one T cell receptor (beta chain) in context. No antigen is known for it. Losses at the gene ends were 6 bases for V and 2 bases for J; bases not matched to a gene: 5. The CDR3 is 14 amino acids. Germline values: CDR1 LNHDA, CDR2 SQIVND (reference sequence). The record originates from a study of T cell responses to AZD1222 COVID-19 vaccine. The study, taken as a whole, reports: Clonal diversity was possibly underestimated, and white British individuals and females predominated among donors. Spike as a whole was targeted by vaccine-associated CD4 TCRs, dominant at 160-218 and 743-854. Of spike-specific TCRs, nearly half reportedly target regions left unmutated in variants. It was only after the peak T cell response that any repertoires were sampled.

The repertoire was sequenced with immunoSEQ multiplex PCR; TCRdb's copy has only in-frame clones and lacks some. The table records some 45,000 clones, about 90% of them present only once. This receptor was taken from an adult who received the AZD1222 COVID-19 vaccine. This specimen consisted of peripheral blood, obtained 28 days after the second AZD1222 dose. V and J are TRBV19 and TRBJ2-5; 8 nucleotides align to TRBD1. In DNA, the CDR3 is TGTGCCAGTAGCTCCGGGACAGGACAAGAGACCCAGTACTTC. It specifies CASSSGTGQETQYF.